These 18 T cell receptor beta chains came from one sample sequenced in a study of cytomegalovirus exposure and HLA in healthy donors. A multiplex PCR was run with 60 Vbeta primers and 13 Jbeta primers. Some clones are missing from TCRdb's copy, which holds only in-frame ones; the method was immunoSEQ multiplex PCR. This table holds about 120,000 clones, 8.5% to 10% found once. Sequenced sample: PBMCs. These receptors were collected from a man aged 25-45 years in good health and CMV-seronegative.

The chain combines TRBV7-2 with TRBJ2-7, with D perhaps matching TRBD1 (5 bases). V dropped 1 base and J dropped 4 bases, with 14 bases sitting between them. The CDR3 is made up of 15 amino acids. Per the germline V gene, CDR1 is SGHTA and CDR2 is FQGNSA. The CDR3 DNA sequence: TGTGCCAGCAGCTTAGGACAGCAAAACCGGTACGAGCAGTACTTC. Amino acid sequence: CASSLGQQNRYEQYF.

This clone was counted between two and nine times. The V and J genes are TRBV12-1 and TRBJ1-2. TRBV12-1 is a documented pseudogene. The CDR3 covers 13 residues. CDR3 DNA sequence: TGTGCCAGCAACTCTTTTGTCACGCGGGGCTACACCTTC. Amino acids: CASNSFVTRGYTF.

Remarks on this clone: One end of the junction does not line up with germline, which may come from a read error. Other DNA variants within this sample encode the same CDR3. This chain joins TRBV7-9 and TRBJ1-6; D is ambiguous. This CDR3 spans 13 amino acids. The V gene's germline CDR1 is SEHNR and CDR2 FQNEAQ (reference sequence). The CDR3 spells CASSLPGNSPLHF. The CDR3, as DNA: TGTGCCAGCAGCTTACCCGGGAATTCACCCCTACACTTT.

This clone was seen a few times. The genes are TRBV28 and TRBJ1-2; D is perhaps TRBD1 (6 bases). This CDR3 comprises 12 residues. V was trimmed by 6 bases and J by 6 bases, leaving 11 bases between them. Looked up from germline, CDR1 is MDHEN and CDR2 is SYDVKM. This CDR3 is CASSFRTDGYTF. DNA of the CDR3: TGTGCCAGCAGCTTCAGGACAGATGGCTACACCTTC.

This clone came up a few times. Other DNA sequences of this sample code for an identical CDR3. CDR3 nucleotide sequence: TGCGCCAGCAGCTTTTCTGGGGGGGAAGCTTTCTTT. Translated: CASSFSGGEAFF. The chain couples TRBV5-1 to TRBJ1-1; D is perhaps TRBD1 (5 bases). Germline V CDR1 and CDR2: SGHRS, YFSETQ. The CDR3 has 12 residues. Trimming took off 2 bases at V and 8 bases at J, with 10 bases between the two ends.

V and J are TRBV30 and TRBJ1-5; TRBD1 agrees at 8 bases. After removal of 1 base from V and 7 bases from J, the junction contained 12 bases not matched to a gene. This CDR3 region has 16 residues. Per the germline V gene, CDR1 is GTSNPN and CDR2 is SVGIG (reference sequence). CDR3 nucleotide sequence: TGTGCCTGGAGTGGGGCAGGGGGCTTTCTGAGGCAGCCCCAGCATTTT. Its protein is CAWSGAGGFLRQPQHF.

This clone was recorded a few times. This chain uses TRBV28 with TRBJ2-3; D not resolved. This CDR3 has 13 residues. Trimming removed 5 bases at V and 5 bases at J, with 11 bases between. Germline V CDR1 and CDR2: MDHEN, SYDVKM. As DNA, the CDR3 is TGTGCCAGCAGTGAAACCCGGAGAGATACGCAGTATTTT. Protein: CASSETRRDTQYF.

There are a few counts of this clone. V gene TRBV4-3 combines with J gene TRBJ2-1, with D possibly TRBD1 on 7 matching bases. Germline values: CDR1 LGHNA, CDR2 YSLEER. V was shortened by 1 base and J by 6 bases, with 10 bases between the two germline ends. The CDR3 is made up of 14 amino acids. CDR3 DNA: TGCGCCAGCAGCCAAGTCCAGGGGGGCAATGAGCAGTTCTTC. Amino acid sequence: CASSQVQGGNEQFF.

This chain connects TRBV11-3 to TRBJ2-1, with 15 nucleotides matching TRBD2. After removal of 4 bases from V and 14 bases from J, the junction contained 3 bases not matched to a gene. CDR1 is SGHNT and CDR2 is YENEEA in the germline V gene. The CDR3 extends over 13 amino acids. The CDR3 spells CASSSGLAGGKFF. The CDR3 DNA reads TGTGCCAGCAGCTCGGGACTAGCGGGAGGCAAGTTCTTC.

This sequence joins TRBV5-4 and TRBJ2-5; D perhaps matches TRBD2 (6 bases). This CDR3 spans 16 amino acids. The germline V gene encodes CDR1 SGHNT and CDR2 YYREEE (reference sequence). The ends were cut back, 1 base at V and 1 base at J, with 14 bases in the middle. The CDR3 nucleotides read TGTGCCAGCAGCTTGTCCCGGGGGTCGATCCAAGAGACCCAGTACTTC. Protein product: CASSLSRGSIQETQYF.

CDR3 sequence reads: CASSTPGLAGELYQETQYF. CDR3 sequence (DNA): TGTGCCAGCAGCACCCCGGGACTAGCGGGGGAGTTGTACCAAGAGACCCAGTACTTC. This sequence joins TRBV11-2 and TRBJ2-5; TRBD2 aligns across 14 bases. V lost 5 bases, J lost 0 bases, and 11 bases stayed unmatched. CDR3 size: 19 residues. Germline assignment: CDR1 SGHAT and CDR2 FQNNGV.

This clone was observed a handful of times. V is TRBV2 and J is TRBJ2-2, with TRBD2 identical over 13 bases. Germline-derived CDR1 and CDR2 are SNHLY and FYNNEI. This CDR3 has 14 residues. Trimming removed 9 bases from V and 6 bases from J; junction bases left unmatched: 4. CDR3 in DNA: TGTGCCAGAGCGGGACTAGCGGGATCCGGGGAGCTGTTTTTT. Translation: CARAGLAGSGELFF.

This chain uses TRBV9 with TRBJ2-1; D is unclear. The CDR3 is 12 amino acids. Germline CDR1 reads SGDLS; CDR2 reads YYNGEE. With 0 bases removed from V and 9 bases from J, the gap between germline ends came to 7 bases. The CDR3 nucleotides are TGTGCCAGCAGCGTAGAACGGTCTGAGCAGTTCTTC. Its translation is CASSVERSEQFF.

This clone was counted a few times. The CDR3 region is CAISGTSLETQYF. DNA of the CDR3: TGTGCCATCAGTGGAACTAGCTTGGAGACCCAGTACTTC. V and J are TRBV10-3 and TRBJ2-5; the D gene is possibly TRBD2 (6 bases). The length of the CDR3 is 13 residues. Trimming left V 4 bases short and J 5 bases short, with 11 bases between. Germline CDR1 and CDR2: ENHRY and SYGVKD.

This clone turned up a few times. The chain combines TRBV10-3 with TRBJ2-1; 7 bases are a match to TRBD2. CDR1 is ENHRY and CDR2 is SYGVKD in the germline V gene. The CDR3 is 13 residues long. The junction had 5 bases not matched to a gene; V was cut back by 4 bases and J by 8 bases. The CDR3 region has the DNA TGTGCCATCAGTGGGAGCGGGAAGGATGAGCAGTTCTTC. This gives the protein CAISGSGKDEQFF.

CDR3 residues: CASSQDPLHQPQHF. The CDR3 DNA reads TGCGCCAGCAGCCAAGATCCTCTTCATCAGCCCCAGCATTTT. This chain connects TRBV4-3 to TRBJ1-5; D is unclear. The germline CDR1 and CDR2 sequences are LGHNA and YSLEER. The V and J ends lost 0 bases and 5 bases respectively, with 8 bases between them. CDR3 length: 14 amino acids.

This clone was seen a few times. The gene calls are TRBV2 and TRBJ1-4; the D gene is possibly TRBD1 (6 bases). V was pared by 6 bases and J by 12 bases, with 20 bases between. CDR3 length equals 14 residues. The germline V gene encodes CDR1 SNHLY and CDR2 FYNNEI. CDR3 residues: CASRDPRGYRELFF. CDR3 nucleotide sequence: TGTGCCAGCAGGGACCCCAGGGGTTATCGGGAACTGTTTTTT.

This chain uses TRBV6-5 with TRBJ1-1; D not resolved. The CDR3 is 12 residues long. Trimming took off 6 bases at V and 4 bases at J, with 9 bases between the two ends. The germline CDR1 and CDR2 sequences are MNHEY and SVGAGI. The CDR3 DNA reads TGTGCCAGCAGCCGCCGAGGCACTGAAGCTTTCTTT. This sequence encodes CASSRRGTEAFF.